The 26 T cell receptor beta chains listed next were all sequenced from one sample in a study of shared clonotypes between healthy human individuals. Clones were read by immunoSEQ multiplex PCR, and TCRdb kept only the in-frame ones, dropping some. The table includes around 1.5 million clones, under 99% detected once. The material sequenced was naive CD4+ T cells sorted from blood. Subset here: CD45RA+ positively selected. The receptors come from a man aged 25-45 years in good health.

The chain joins TRBV7-9 to TRBJ2-1, with D unclear. Germline CDR1 reads SEHNR; CDR2 reads FQNEAQ (reference sequence). V lost 5 bases to trimming and J lost 3 bases, with 14 bases between them. This CDR3 spans 15 amino acids. The CDR3 reads CASSLRSVLYNEQFF. The DNA for the CDR3 is TGTGCCAGCAGCCTACGGAGCGTTCTCTACAATGAGCAGTTCTTC. The complete variable domain, with remaining parts taken from reference TRBV7-9 and TRBJ2-1, reads DTGVSQNPRHKITKRGQNVTFRCDPISEHNRLYWYRQTLGQGPEFLTYFQNEAQLEKSRLLSDRFSAERPKGSFSTLEIQRTEQGDSAMYLCASSLRSVLYNEQFFGPGTRLTVL.

Comments on this clone: Other DNA sequences from this sample encode an identical CDR3 as well. The rearrangement joins TRBV6-5 to TRBJ2-7, with 8 bases aligning to TRBD1. The CDR3 runs 15 residues. The V gene's germline CDR1 is MNHEY and CDR2 SVGAGI. V shed 1 base, J shed 1 base, and the junction held 3 bases outside the gene matches. CDR3 in amino acids: CASSYLGTGSYEQYF. For the CDR3, the DNA is TGTGCCAGCAGTTACTTAGGGACAGGATCCTACGAGCAGTACTTC.

V usage is TRBV27 and J usage is TRBJ2-7; 13 nucleotides line up with TRBD2. Germline V CDR1 and CDR2: MNHEY, SMNVEV (reference sequence). CDR3 length: 15 residues. J was trimmed by 3 bases and V by 6 bases; bases with no gene match: 5. This CDR3 is CASRPGLAGVYEQYF. The CDR3 DNA follows: TGTGCCAGCAGGCCTGGACTAGCGGGAGTCTACGAGCAGTACTTC.

This clone was observed a single time. The chain uses TRBV28 and TRBJ2-1; the match to TRBD2 covers 7 bases. The CDR3 has 15 residues. Germline V gene sequence: CDR1 MDHEN, CDR2 SYDVKM. Trimming took 3 bases from V and 5 from J; bases not matched to a gene: 7. CDR3 coding DNA: TGTGCCAGCAGTTTGACGGGAGGACCCGACAATGAGCAGTTCTTC. As protein: CASSLTGGPDNEQFF.

The chain combines TRBV2 with TRBJ1-2; 9 nucleotides align to TRBD1. The J segment lost 4 bases and the V segment lost 6 bases, leaving 6 bases of the junction unmatched. Looked up from germline, CDR1 is SNHLY and CDR2 is FYNNEI. The CDR3 contains 14 residues. The CDR3 nucleotides are TGTGCCAGCAGCGGGACAGGGATTAGCTATGGCTACACCTTC. Translating it yields CASSGTGISYGYTF.

This sequence joins TRBV19 and TRBJ2-7; 12 positions agree with TRBD2. CDR1 and CDR2 (germline): LNHDA, SQIVND (reference sequence). There are 19 residues in the CDR3. The V segment lost 3 bases and the J segment 4 bases; nucleotides outside the gene matches: 16. CDR3 sequence reads: CASSIRFRTSGRPLYEQYF. The CDR3 nucleotides are TGTGCCAGTAGTATCCGGTTTAGAACTAGCGGGAGGCCCCTGTACGAGCAGTACTTC. The variable domain in full, completed from reference TRBV19 and TRBJ2-7, reads DGGITQSPKYLFRKEGQNVTLSCEQNLNHDAMYWYRQDPGQGLRLIYYSQIVNDFQKGDIAEGYSVSREKKESFPLTVTSAQKNPTAFYLCASSIRFRTSGRPLYEQYFGPGTRLTVT.

The V and J genes are TRBV7-9 and TRBJ2-2; a weak D match, TRBD2 (5 bases). The CDR3 contains 17 residues. Germline values: CDR1 SEHNR, CDR2 FQNEAQ (reference sequence). V was trimmed by 5 bases and J by 2 bases, leaving 18 bases between them. The CDR3 sequence is CASSRPRSSGNTGELFF. The CDR3 bases are TGTGCCAGCAGCCGGCCTCGGTCCAGCGGCAACACCGGGGAGCTGTTTTTT.

This chain links TRBV19 with TRBJ2-7; 8 bases map to TRBD2. The CDR3 is 14 residues long. In germline, CDR1 is LNHDA, CDR2 SQIVND (reference sequence). The ends lost 8 bases at V and 7 bases at J; junction bases unmatched: 13. The CDR3 sequence: CASSYSGASGEQYF. CDR3 nucleotide sequence: TGTGCCAGTTCCTATAGCGGGGCATCGGGAGAGCAGTACTTC.

The rearrangement joins TRBV28 to TRBJ2-7, with TRBD1 identical over 7 bases. The trim removed 7 bases at V and 2 bases at J, leaving 5 bases unmatched. CDR1 is MDHEN and CDR2 is SYDVKM in the germline V gene. The CDR3 has 13 amino acids. Here the CDR3 DNA reads TGTGCCAGCACCACCGGGACAGCCTACGAGCAGTACTTC. Translating gives CASTTGTAYEQYF.

The genes are TRBV5-1 and TRBJ2-5, with 9 bases matching TRBD1. This CDR3 spans 15 amino acids. Trimming took 7 bases from V and 2 from J; bases not matched to a gene: 9. Germline loops: CDR1 SGHRS, CDR2 YFSETQ. The CDR3 coding sequence is TGCGCCAGCTCCTTCGGGACAGGGTCTCAAGAGACCCAGTACTTC. It yields the protein CASSFGTGSQETQYF.

The V gene is TRBV20-1, the J gene TRBJ2-1; D uncertain. Germline V lookup: CDR1 DFQATT, CDR2 SNEGSKA (reference sequence). CDR3 size: 11 residues. Trimming stripped 7 bases from V and 6 bases from J, with 10 bases between. The CDR3 reads CSVAASNEQFF. CDR3 in DNA: TGCAGTGTGGCGGCTTCCAATGAGCAGTTCTTC.

The chain carries TRBV19 and TRBJ2-3; D is perhaps TRBD2 (5 bases). The CDR3 is 15 residues long. Germline V gene data show CDR1 as LNHDA and CDR2 as SQIVND (reference sequence). Trimming took 4 bases from V and 5 from J, leaving 16 bases between them. CDR3 in DNA: TGTGCCAGTAGTACTTTCTGGACTCAGGTAGATACGCAGTATTTT. Amino acids: CASSTFWTQVDTQYF.

This clone was detected only a few times. This rearrangement joins TRBV19 to TRBJ1-2, with unresolved D. The CDR3 is 14 residues long. CDR1 is LNHDA and CDR2 is SQIVND in the germline V gene (reference sequence). Trimming left V 5 bases short and J 2 bases short, with 12 bases between. CDR3 region: CASSAAILNYGYTF. CDR3 DNA sequence: TGTGCCAGTAGTGCCGCGATACTCAACTATGGCTACACCTTC. Together with reference TRBV19 and TRBJ1-2, the CDR3 gives the full variable domain: DGGITQSPKYLFRKEGQNVTLSCEQNLNHDAMYWYRQDPGQGLRLIYYSQIVNDFQKGDIAEGYSVSREKKESFPLTVTSAQKNPTAFYLCASSAAILNYGYTFGSGTRLTVV.

The V call is TRBV5-4, the J call TRBJ2-5; TRBD2 agrees at 14 bases. Germline V gene lookup returns CDR1 SGHNT and CDR2 YYREEE (reference sequence). V lost 6 bases, J lost 2 bases, and 12 bases stayed unmatched. CDR3 length: 18 amino acids. The CDR3 nucleotides are TGTGCCAGCAAACCGACTAGCGGGAGGGCCCTCCCTCAAGAGACCCAGTACTTC. Translating it yields CASKPTSGRALPQETQYF.

V and J are TRBV5-1 and TRBJ1-4, with TRBD1 matching 7 bases. The V segment lost 0 bases and the J segment 7 bases; nucleotides outside the gene matches: 3. Germline CDR1 SGHRS, CDR2 YFSETQ. The length of the CDR3 is 14 residues. The CDR3 loop reads CASSLAGGGEKLFF. The CDR3 DNA is TGCGCCAGCAGCTTGGCAGGGGGTGGTGAAAAACTGTTTTTT.

The chain couples TRBV19 to TRBJ2-1; 12 nucleotides align to TRBD2. Germline V CDR1 and CDR2: LNHDA, SQIVND (reference sequence). The J segment lost 8 bases and the V segment lost 6 bases, leaving 8 bases of the junction unmatched. The CDR3 totals 15 residues. The CDR3 protein is CASRPSGRVSHEQFF. As DNA, the CDR3 is TGTGCCAGTAGGCCTAGCGGGAGGGTAAGCCATGAGCAGTTCTTC. Using reference TRBV19 and TRBJ2-1 for the parts outside the CDR3, the full variable domain is DGGITQSPKYLFRKEGQNVTLSCEQNLNHDAMYWYRQDPGQGLRLIYYSQIVNDFQKGDIAEGYSVSREKKESFPLTVTSAQKNPTAFYLCASRPSGRVSHEQFFGPGTRLTVL.

The rearrangement links TRBV18 to TRBJ1-2; D remains ambiguous. Deletions cut 6 bases from V and 3 bases from J, with 11 bases between. This CDR3 comprises 13 residues. In germline, CDR1 is KGHSH, CDR2 LQKENI. The CDR3 coding sequence is TGTGCCAGCTCCCCCCAGGAGCACTATGGCTACACCTTC. It codes for CASSPQEHYGYTF.

The chain combines TRBV11-1 with TRBJ2-1; TRBD2 matches at 15 bases. The CDR3 extends over 19 amino acids. CDR1 and CDR2 (germline): SGHAT, FQDESV (reference sequence). Losses at the gene ends were 5 bases for V and 0 bases for J; bases not matched to a gene: 8. CDR3 coding DNA: TGTGCCAGCAGCGTGGCCGGGACTAGCGGGAGGAGCTCCTACAATGAGCAGTTCTTC. Amino acid sequence: CASSVAGTSGRSSYNEQFF.

V is TRBV5-4 and J is TRBJ1-2, with TRBD1 matching 8 bases. V trimming: 0 bases; J trimming: 6 bases; junction bases outside the gene matches: 4. The CDR3 loop spans 14 amino acids. Germline V gene data show CDR1 as SGHNT and CDR2 as YYREEE (reference sequence). In DNA form, the CDR3 reads TGTGCCAGCAGCTTGGGACAGGGGTTAGATGGCTACACCTTC. Its protein product is CASSLGQGLDGYTF.

The rearrangement joins TRBV27 to TRBJ2-3; a weak D match, TRBD2 (5 bases). The CDR3 covers 13 residues. Germline-derived CDR1 and CDR2 are MNHEY and SMNVEV (reference sequence). Between the trimmed V and J ends, which lost 8 bases and 3 bases, there was a span of 12 bases. CDR3 protein: CASRGVTTDTQYF. The CDR3 DNA reads as TGTGCCAGCCGGGGAGTAACTACAGATACGCAGTATTTT.

The chain carries TRBV5-4 and TRBJ2-7; D is unclear. The CDR3 spans 13 residues. CDR1 is SGHNT and CDR2 is YYREEE in the germline V gene (reference sequence). V was pared by 4 bases and J by 4 bases, with 12 bases between. CDR3 amino acids: CASSHSDWYEQYF. The CDR3 DNA sequence: TGTGCCAGCAGCCACTCCGACTGGTACGAGCAGTACTTC.

The chain uses TRBV7-6 and TRBJ1-5; 7 nucleotides match TRBD1. Germline CDR1 reads SGHVS; CDR2 reads FNYEAQ. The CDR3 is 13 amino acids. Unmatched junction bases numbered 3, after V lost 3 bases and J lost 7 bases. This CDR3 reads CASSLTGKQPQHF. For the CDR3, the DNA is TGTGCCAGCAGCTTGACAGGGAAGCAGCCCCAGCATTTT.

The chain is built from TRBV5-6 and TRBJ2-7; 8 bases are a match to TRBD1. This CDR3 spans 14 amino acids. The V gene's germline CDR1 is SGHDT and CDR2 YYEEEE. Trimming at V came to 4 bases and at J to 6 bases, leaving 9 bases not matched to a gene. CDR3 amino acids: CASSPPGQETEQYF. The CDR3 DNA is TGTGCCAGCAGCCCACCGGGACAGGAGACCGAGCAGTACTTC. The full variable domain, its missing parts supplied by reference TRBV5-6 and TRBJ2-7, is DAGVTQSPTHLIKTRGQQVTLRCSPKSGHDTVSWYQQALGQGPQFIFQYYEEEERQRGNFPDRFSGHQFPNYSSELNVNALLLGDSALYLCASSPPGQETEQYFGPGTRLTVT.

The chain carries TRBV11-2 and TRBJ2-7; a possible D gene is TRBD1 (5 bases). The ends were cut back, 3 bases at V and 2 bases at J, with 20 bases in the middle. Germline CDR1 is SGHAT and CDR2 is FQNNGV. This CDR3 is 17 amino acids long. The DNA of the CDR3 is TGTGCCAGCAGCTTGATCCTACAGGCGTTTACGGCCTACGAGCAGTACTTC. Translated, it gives CASSLILQAFTAYEQYF.

V is TRBV9 and J is TRBJ2-7; perhaps TRBD1 as D (7 bases). CDR1 is SGDLS, CDR2 YYNGEE, per germline. Between the trimmed V and J ends, which lost 3 bases and 5 bases, there was a span of 21 bases. CDR3 length: 16 residues. CDR3: CASSGQGGHSYHEQYF. The CDR3 DNA reads TGTGCCAGCAGCGGTCAGGGGGGTCACTCCTATCACGAGCAGTACTTC. Together with reference TRBV9 and TRBJ2-7, the CDR3 gives the full variable domain: DSGVTQTPKHLITATGQRVTLRCSPRSGDLSVYWYQQSLDQGLQFLIQYYNGEERAKGNILERFSAQQFPDLHSELNLSSLELGDSALYFCASSGQGGHSYHEQYFGPGTRLTVT.

This chain connects TRBV5-1 to TRBJ2-2; no reliable D call. This CDR3 has 14 amino acids. Trimming left V 0 bases short and J 7 bases short, with 10 bases between. Germline CDR1 and CDR2: SGHRS and YFSETQ. The DNA for the CDR3 is TGCGCCAGCAGCTTGGTTGGTCGCGGCGGGGAGCTGTTTTTT. It specifies CASSLVGRGGELFF. Based on the CDR3 plus reference TRBV5-1 and TRBJ2-2, the full variable domain is KAGVTQTPRYLIKTRGQQVTLSCSPISGHRSVSWYQQTPGQGLQFLFEYFSETQRNKGNFPGRFSGRQFSNSRSEMNVSTLELGDSALYLCASSLVGRGGELFFGEGSRLTVL.